This entry describes one TCR beta chain. Its target is not known. These data belong to a study of cytomegalovirus exposure and HLA in healthy donors. Background on the study: Earlier, roughly 120 million unique TCR beta sequences were recovered from about 200 million T cells by an analysis.

In germline, CDR1 is SGHDT, CDR2 YYEEEE. Trimming removed 2 bases from V and 4 bases from J; junction bases left unmatched: 6. This CDR3 region has 15 residues. General study findings and limits: Later analysis identified a missense DCLRE1C variant that was linked to TCR beta V- and J-gene trimming. Being productive about 87% or about 30% of the time was typical of most TCR beta V segments in an earlier analysis.

Researchers ran the PCR with 60 Vbeta and 13 Jbeta primers. TCRdb's table, derived via immunoSEQ multiplex PCR, lists solely in-frame clones and lacks some. Among roughly 120,000 clones listed, 70% to 75% were seen once. This rearrangement joins TRBV5-6 to TRBJ2-7; 10 positions match TRBD1. This clonotype originated in a woman aged 18-35 years in good health and CMV-seronegative. The sample comprised PBMCs. CDR3 loop: CASSLQGTGVYEQYF. CDR3 nucleotides: TGTGCCAGCAGCTTACAGGGGACAGGGGTTTACGAGCAGTACTTC.